A single sample is the source of the 6 T cell receptor beta chains below, sequenced in a study of T-cell reconstitution after alpha-beta-depleted transplantation in children. For TCRbeta, the library was prepared with unique molecular identifiers. TCRdb reprocessed the PCR reads with MiXCR, giving one entry per CDR3 protein. Of roughly 350,000 distinct CDR3 sequences listed, around 15% are singletons. The sequenced sample was PBMCs, mostly from graft donor cells, obtained 360 days after TCRalphabeta/CD19-depleted stem cell transplant. These receptors were collected from a male patient between 2 and 15 years old who had a stem cell transplant for acute lymphoblastic leukemia, so the T cells may come from the graft donor.

This clonotype has more than one count but fewer than ten. V gene TRBV15 combines with J gene TRBJ2-3; 7 bases are a match to TRBD1. The CDR3 runs 19 residues. Germline V lookup: CDR1 LNHNV, CDR2 YYDKDF (reference sequence). The V gene end was trimmed by 2 bases and the J gene end by 2 bases; junction bases not matched to a gene: 16. CDR3 residues: CATSRSRQGRTGYTDTQYF. CDR3 coding DNA: TGTGCCACCAGCAGATCACGACAGGGAAGGACCGGCTACACAGATACGCAGTATTTT.

To note about this clonotype: The CDR3 end shows no conserved phenylalanine or tryptophan, and so a read error is likely. The rearrangement joins TRBV5-1 to TRBJ2-1, with 13 bases that match TRBD2. Trimming took 0 bases from V and 6 from J; bases not matched to a gene: 6. The CDR3 loop spans 17 amino acids. In germline, CDR1 is SGHRS, CDR2 YFSETQ. Here the CDR3 DNA reads TGCGCCAGCAGCTTGGCCGGGGGACTAGCGGGGATCAATGAGCAGTTCTAC. Its protein is CASSLAGGLAGINEQFY.

Turning to this clonotype: An end of the junction does not agree with germline; a read error may underlie this. V usage is TRBV15 and J usage is TRBJ2-1, with 14 bases identical to TRBD2. Germline V CDR1 and CDR2: LNHNV, YYDKDF (reference sequence). The CDR3 is 16 amino acids. This CDR3 reads CVTSRAAGLAGEEQFF. Here the CDR3 DNA reads TGTGTCACCAGCAGAGCTGCGGGACTAGCGGGAGAGGAGCAGTTCTTC.

This clonotype appeared a single time. The genes are TRBV20-1 and TRBJ2-7; D gene ambiguous. With 4 bases removed from V and 3 bases from J, the gap between germline ends came to 13 bases. The CDR3 spans 13 residues. The germline gives CDR1 DFQATT, CDR2 SNEGSKA (reference sequence). CDR3: CSATRNVDYEQYF. CDR3 DNA: TGCAGTGCTACTAGAAATGTTGACTACGAGCAGTACTTC.

The chain couples TRBV6-5 to TRBJ2-7; D remains unclear. With 0 bases removed from V and 3 bases from J, the gap between germline ends came to 9 bases. CDR3 length: 14 residues. Germline V CDR1 and CDR2: MNHEY, SVGAGI. DNA of the CDR3: TGTGCCAGCAGTTACTCGATGGCGAACTACGAGCAGTACTTC. It translates to CASSYSMANYEQYF.

V is TRBV20-1 and J is TRBJ1-5, with D possibly being TRBD1 (5 bases). The CDR3 has 15 residues. The germline gives CDR1 DFQATT, CDR2 SNEGSKA (reference sequence). V lost 3 bases and J lost 0, with 12 bases in between. CDR3 DNA sequence: TGCAGTGCTAGGAGGGGTCAGAATAGCAATCAGCCCCAGCATTTT. It codes for CSARRGQNSNQPQHF.